The sequence of this T cell receptor (beta chain) was determined in a study of TIL therapy for anti-PD-1-resistant metastatic lung cancer (dated by TCRdb to the early 2020s). Broadly, across the study: A median age of approximately 50 years (range roughly 38-85) and a median tumor PD-L1 proportion score of approximately 6% were recorded among enrolled patients. Clonotypes were tracked across tumor, expanded TIL product and serial blood samples by T cell receptor beta sequencing of tumor and peripheral blood. Most of the cohort had lung adenocarcinoma, including a handful of EGFR-mutant tumors and two ALK-rearranged tumors, and half of the patients were either current or former smokers. Across the cohort, whole-exome sequencing showed a median non-synonymous tumor mutation burden of about 1.5 mutations per megabase.

Reading the label with the study, this specimen's time point is: pre-treatment sample, taken before nivolumab and TIL therapy. The baseline tumor samples were excised metastases, mostly pleural nodules or supraclavicular lymph nodes, taken from the same resection that was used to grow TIL. Tumors were collected before any PD-1/PD-L1 blockade, after which patients were given nivolumab, and patients who progressed were given lymphodepletion, an infusion of expanded TIL and IL-2. Adults with stage 4 NSCLC were enrolled from October 2017 to early 2020 in a dual-center phase I trial. The samples were obtained from a phase I trial that was single-arm and open-label and tested tumor-infiltrating lymphocyte therapy combined with nivolumab in advanced non-small cell lung cancer. For each resected tumor, portions were snap-frozen in liquid nitrogen and kept at -80 degrees C. Tumor regions of interest were chosen on H&E sections by laser-capture macrodissection, pulverized into 15 mg aliquots, and extracted with Qiagen Allprep kits.

What the authors observed across the whole study: The study protocol defined all tumor marker inferences as exploratory. Higher clonality and lower diversity were observed in expanded TIL cultures than in baseline intratumoral T cells (median clonality around 5.7% vs 31%, p < 0.0001). Clonal turnover during TIL culture was high, and many clones enriched in the product were not detected in the baseline tumor, suggesting clonal contraction rather than faithful expansion. The cohort was highly selected, including more treatment-naive, never-smoker and oncogene-addicted patients than is typical, which limits generalizability.

As regards this clone: Its target antigen remains unknown. No base quality values were provided; no much bigger clone lies one nucleotide off.

The immunoSEQ v3 hsTCRB kit was used to amplify TCR beta CDR3 regions from genomic DNA through bias-controlled multiplex PCR. An Illumina NextSeq 500 was used to sequence the TCR libraries, reaching roughly 1.9 million read pairs at survey level or about 4.5-6 million at deep level. In the authors' own workflow: Clonality was reported by immunoSEQ Analyzer software, which also assigned V, D and J genes and filtered out non-productive sequences. Repertoires of infused TIL and blood were compared using productive Simpson clonality and the Morisita overlap index of productive TRB rearrangements. The source is immuneACCESS, and TCRdb retained only in-frame sequences with V and J called. Part of the clones is not carried over; for the studies checked, unresolved V genes explain less than half of this, and the remainder is unexplained. The DNA was the basis for D and trimming; V, J and clone size are from that table. Present in this sample are about 50,000 clones, 70% to 85% of which were seen just once. More than 5% of the sample belongs to the ten largest clones.

This sample comprised tumor tissue, obtained at baseline. This clonotype was sampled from a person aged 25 to 80 with non-small cell lung cancer.

The CDR3 reads as follows: CASSSRRLGTDTQYF. The nucleotides read TGCGCCAGCAGCTCTCGAAGGCTGGGCACAGATACGCAGTATTTT. Here the chain combines TRBV5-1 and TRBJ2-3; a confident D gene designation cannot be given. The CDR3 runs 15 amino acids, cysteine and phenylalanine included. Left in the record is the CDR3 DNA by itself, 45 bases read in frame from the first base. Trimming costs V 3 bases and J 1 base, and their ends lie 12 bases apart. CDR1 and CDR2 are read off the germline V gene as SGHRS and YFSETQ. The CDR3, completed at both ends by the reference TRBV5-1 and TRBJ2-3 genes, gives the full variable domain KAGVTQTPRYLIKTRGQQVTLSCSPISGHRSVSWYQQTPGQGLQFLFEYFSETQRNKGNFPGRFSGRQFSNSRSEMNVSTLELGDSALYLCASSSRRLGTDTQYFGPGTRLTVL.